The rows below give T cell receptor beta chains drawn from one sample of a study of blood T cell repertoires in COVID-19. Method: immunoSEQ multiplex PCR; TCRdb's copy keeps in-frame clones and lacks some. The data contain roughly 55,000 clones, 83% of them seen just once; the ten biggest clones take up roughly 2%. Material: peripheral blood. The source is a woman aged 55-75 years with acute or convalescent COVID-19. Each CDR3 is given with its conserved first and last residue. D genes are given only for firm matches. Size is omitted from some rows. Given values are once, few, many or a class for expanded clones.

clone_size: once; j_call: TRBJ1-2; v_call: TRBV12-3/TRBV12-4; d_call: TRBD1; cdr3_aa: CASSTGGKGGYTF; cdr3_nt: TGTGCCAGCAGTACAGGGGGGAAAGGCGGCTACACCTTC
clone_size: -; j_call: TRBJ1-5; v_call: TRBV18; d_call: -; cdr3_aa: CASSPTQGSLDQPQHF; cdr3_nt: TGTGCCAGCTCACCTACACAGGGAAGCTTGGATCAGCCCCAGCATTTT
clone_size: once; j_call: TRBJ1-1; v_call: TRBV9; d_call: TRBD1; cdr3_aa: CASSVAPRTGGRYVNTEAFF; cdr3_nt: TGTGCCAGCAGCGTAGCCCCCAGGACAGGGGGCCGGTACGTTAACACTGAAGCTTTCTTT
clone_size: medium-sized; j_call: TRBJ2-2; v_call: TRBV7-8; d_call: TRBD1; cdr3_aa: CASSSTGQGSGELFF; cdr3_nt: TGTGCCAGCAGCTCTACGGGACAGGGGTCCGGGGAGCTGTTTTTT
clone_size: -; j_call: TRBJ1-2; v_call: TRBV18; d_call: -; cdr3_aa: CASSPLILTGKSSGYTF; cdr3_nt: TGTGCCAGCTCACCCCTGATTTTGACCGGGAAATCAAGTGGCTACACCTTC
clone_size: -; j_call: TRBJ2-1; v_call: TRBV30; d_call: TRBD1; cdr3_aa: CAWRRTGDNEQFF; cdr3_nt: TGTGCCTGGAGGAGGACAGGGGACAATGAGCAGTTCTTC
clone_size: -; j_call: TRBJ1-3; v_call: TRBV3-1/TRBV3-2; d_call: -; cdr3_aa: CASSLRGISGNTIYF; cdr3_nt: TGTGCCAGCAGCCTTCGGGGGATCTCTGGAAACACCATATATTTT
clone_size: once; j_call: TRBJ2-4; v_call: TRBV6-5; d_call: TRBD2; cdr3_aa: CASTGRHIQYF; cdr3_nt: TGTGCCAGCACCGGGAGGCACATTCAGTACTTC
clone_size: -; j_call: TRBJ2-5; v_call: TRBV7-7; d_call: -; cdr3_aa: CASSLVGGAIETQYF; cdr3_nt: TGTGCCAGCAGCTTAGTTGGTGGGGCGATCGAGACCCAGTACTTC
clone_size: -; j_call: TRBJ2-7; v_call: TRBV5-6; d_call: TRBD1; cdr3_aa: CASSSAGGLGEQYF; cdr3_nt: TGTGCCAGCAGCTCTGCAGGGGGTTTGGGCGAGCAGTACTTC
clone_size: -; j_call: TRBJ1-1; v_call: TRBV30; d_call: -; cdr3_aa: CAWSKKAGIPEAFF; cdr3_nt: TGTGCCTGGAGTAAAAAGGCAGGGATTCCTGAAGCTTTCTTT
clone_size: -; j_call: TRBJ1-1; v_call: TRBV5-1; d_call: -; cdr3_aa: CASSSQTSNTEAFF; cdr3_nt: TGCGCCAGCAGCTCACAGACATCGAACACTGAAGCTTTCTTT
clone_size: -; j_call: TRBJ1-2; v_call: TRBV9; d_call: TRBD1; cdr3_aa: CASSASSQGGRVDYGYTF; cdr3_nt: TGTGCCAGCAGCGCTTCTAGCCAGGGGGGCCGAGTAGACTATGGCTACACCTTC
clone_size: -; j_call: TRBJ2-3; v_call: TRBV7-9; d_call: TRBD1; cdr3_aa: CASSPRTGRSDTQYF; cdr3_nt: TGTGCCAGCAGCCCTCGGACAGGGAGGTCAGATACGCAGTATTTT
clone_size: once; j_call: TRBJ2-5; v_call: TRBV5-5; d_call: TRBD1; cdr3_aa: CASSPFRQGVETQYF; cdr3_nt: TGTGCCAGCAGCCCATTTCGACAGGGGGTGGAGACCCAGTACTTC
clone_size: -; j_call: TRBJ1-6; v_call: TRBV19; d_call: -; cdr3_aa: CASSRRVASNNSPLHF; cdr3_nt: TGTGCCAGTAGTAGGCGGGTGGCGTCGAATAATTCACCCCTCCACTTT